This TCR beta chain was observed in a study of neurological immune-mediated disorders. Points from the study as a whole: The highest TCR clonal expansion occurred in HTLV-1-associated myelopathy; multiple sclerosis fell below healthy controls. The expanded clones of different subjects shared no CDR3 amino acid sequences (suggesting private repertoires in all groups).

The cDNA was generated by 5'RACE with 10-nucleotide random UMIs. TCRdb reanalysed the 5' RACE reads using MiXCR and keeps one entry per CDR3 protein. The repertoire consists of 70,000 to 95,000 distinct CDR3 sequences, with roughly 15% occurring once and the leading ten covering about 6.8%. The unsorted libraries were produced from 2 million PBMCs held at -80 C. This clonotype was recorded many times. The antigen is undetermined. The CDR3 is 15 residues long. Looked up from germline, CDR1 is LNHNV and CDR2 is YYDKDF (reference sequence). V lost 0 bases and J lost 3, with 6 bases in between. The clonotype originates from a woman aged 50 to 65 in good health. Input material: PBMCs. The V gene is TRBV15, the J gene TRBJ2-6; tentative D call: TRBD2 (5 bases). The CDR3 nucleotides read TGTGCCACCAGCAGAGATCGGGGTGGGGCCAACGTCCTGACTTTC. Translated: CATSRDRGGANVLTF.